The next 29 T cell receptor beta chains were all read from a single sample in a study of Graves' ophthalmopathy and Graves' hyperthyroidism. RNA transcripts yielded amplified TCR beta CDR3 regions. Second-round multiplex PCR came after first-round RT-PCR with HTBI primers. MiXCR, run by TCRdb on the multiplex PCR reads, gives a single entry per CDR3 protein. The table has about 500,000 distinct CDR3 sequences, 35% to 40% seen once. The sequenced sample was peripheral blood or thyroid tissue (not recorded which). These receptors all come from an adult man with Graves' hyperthyroidism.

This rearrangement joins TRBV15 to TRBJ2-7, with 10 positions matching TRBD1. With V trimmed by 1 base and J by 5 bases, 5 bases remained unmatched. Germline V CDR1 and CDR2: LNHNV, YYDKDF (reference sequence). The CDR3 extends over 15 amino acids. The CDR3 DNA follows: TGTGCCACCAGCAGAGGCGGGACAGGGGTCCACGAGCAGTACTTC. Translation gives CATSRGGTGVHEQYF.

Remarks on this clonotype: At one of its ends the junction is not consistent with the germline gene, which may arise from a read error. This chain joins TRBV2 and TRBJ2-6; 8 nucleotides match TRBD2. The CDR3 runs 14 residues. The germline V gene encodes CDR1 SNHLY and CDR2 FYNNEI. CDR3 DNA: TGTGCCATCAGTGATGAGCGGGGGTCCTACGTCCTGACTTTC. As protein: CAISDERGSYVLTF.

This clonotype showed up just a few times. The rearrangement uses TRBV6-5 and TRBJ1-1; a weak D match, TRBD1 (6 bases). V lost 0 bases, J lost 0 bases, and 11 bases lay in between. The V gene's germline CDR1 is MNHEY and CDR2 SVGAGI. CDR3 length: 16 amino acids. The CDR3 loop reads CASSYSPGDMNTEAFF. In DNA form, the CDR3 reads TGTGCCAGCAGTTACTCGCCAGGGGATATGAACACTGAAGCTTTCTTT.

This clonotype was counted between two and nine times. The chain joins TRBV19 to TRBJ1-5, with unresolved D. Germline V gene lookup returns CDR1 LNHDA and CDR2 SQIVND (reference sequence). The CDR3 totals 13 residues. V dropped 4 bases and J dropped 11 bases, with 15 bases sitting between them. The CDR3 coding sequence is TGTGCCAGTAGTAATCAGGTTTCAACATCCCAGCATTTT. Amino acid sequence: CASSNQVSTSQHF.

There are a few counts of this clonotype. The chain employs TRBV6-1 and TRBJ1-4, with 12 bases lining up with TRBD1. The V segment lost 5 bases and the J segment 0 bases; nucleotides outside the gene matches: 7. This CDR3 comprises 18 residues. Germline CDR1 and CDR2: MNHNS and SASEGT. The CDR3 bases are TGTGCCAGCAGTCGTTTGGGACAGGGGGCCACAACTAATGAAAAACTGTTTTTT. Translating it yields CASSRLGQGATTNEKLFF.

There are many counts of this clonotype. The CDR3 is CASSGGTTFYEQYF. DNA of the CDR3: TGTGCCAGCAGTGGCGGGACTACCTTTTACGAGCAGTACTTC. The chain employs TRBV12-3 or TRBV12-4 and TRBJ2-7, with TRBD2 matching over 7 bases. V shed 5 bases and J 4 bases; nucleotides not matched to a gene: 8. CDR3 length: 14 residues.

The V gene is TRBV10-3, the J gene TRBJ2-7, with 10 nucleotides matching TRBD1. Germline CDR1 reads ENHRY; CDR2 reads SYGVKD. V lost 11 bases and J lost 4; bases outside the gene matches: 8. The CDR3 consists of 13 residues. CDR3 nucleotides: TGTGCCGTAAGACAGGGGGCGAAATACGAGCAGTACTTC. This translates into CAVRQGAKYEQYF.

The chain combines TRBV25-1 with TRBJ1-5, with D possibly being TRBD1 (5 bases). The V end lost 4 bases, the J end lost 2 bases, and 24 bases lay between the germline ends. Germline CDR1 and CDR2: MGHDK and SYGVNS. This CDR3 comprises 19 residues. CDR3 nucleotide sequence: TGTGCCAGCAGTGGGCCCCAGGGACCCCTTCGGGGGGGCAATCAGCCCCAGCATTTT. It yields the protein CASSGPQGPLRGGNQPQHF. Together with reference TRBV25-1 and TRBJ1-5, the CDR3 gives the full variable domain: EADIYQTPRYLVIGTGKKITLECSQTMGHDKMYWYQQDPGMELHLIHYSYGVNSTEKGDLSSESTVSRIRTEHFPLTLESARPSHTSQYLCASSGPQGPLRGGNQPQHFGDGTRLSIL.

This sequence joins TRBV20-1 and TRBJ1-2; 7 bases match TRBD1. This CDR3 contains 12 residues. Germline V gene lookup returns CDR1 DFQATT and CDR2 SNEGSKA (reference sequence). V trimming: 6 bases; J trimming: 4 bases; junction bases outside the gene matches: 5. CDR3 nucleotide sequence: TGCAGTGCCACGGGACAGCTCTATGGCTACACCTTC. Protein: CSATGQLYGYTF.

V is TRBV24-1 and J is TRBJ2-3; 12 nucleotides line up with TRBD2. The CDR3 is 16 residues long. V dropped 4 bases and J dropped 3; count of bases not matched to a gene: 4. Germline values: CDR1 KGHDR, CDR2 SFDVKD. The CDR3 loop reads CATSDMTSGSTDTQYF. As DNA, the CDR3 is TGTGCCACCAGTGACATGACTAGCGGGAGTACAGATACGCAGTATTTT.

The genes are TRBV7-4 and TRBJ1-2; no reliable D call. Trimming removed 1 base from V and 3 bases from J, with 9 bases in between. The CDR3 loop spans 14 amino acids. CDR1 SGHVT and CDR2 SQSDAQ come from the germline V gene. The CDR3 region is CASSLDGWDYGYTF. The CDR3 nucleotides are TGTGCCAGCAGCTTAGATGGGTGGGACTATGGCTACACCTTC.

Concerning this clonotype: Possible read error: a much larger clone is one base away. The chain carries TRBV19 and TRBJ2-2; perhaps TRBD2 as D (5 bases). Germline CDR1 LNHDA, CDR2 SQIVND (reference sequence). CDR3 length: 14 residues. CDR3 in amino acids: CASTTSDNTGELLF. The CDR3 nucleotides are TGTGCCAGTACGACCAGCGACAACACCGGGGAGCTGCTTTTT.

This clonotype was counted ten times or more. This sequence joins TRBV29-1 and TRBJ2-7; D is perhaps TRBD1 or TRBD2 (5 bases each). The length of the CDR3 is 13 residues. Trimming cost V 4 bases and J 5 bases, with 15 bases left between them. Germline V CDR1 and CDR2: SQVTM, ANQGSEA. The CDR3 region has the DNA TGCAGCGTTGTTCTCCCGGGACGCCACGAGCAGTACTTC. Protein product: CSVVLPGRHEQYF.

The J gene is TRBJ2-3, the V gene TRBV2, with D unclear. V was cut by 0 bases and J by 10 bases, with 8 bases left in between. The CDR3 has 12 residues. Per germline, CDR1 SNHLY and CDR2 FYNNEI. The CDR3 protein is CASSEATRAQYF. CDR3 nucleotide sequence: TGTGCCAGCAGTGAAGCTACTCGGGCGCAGTATTTT. The entire variable domain, with the rest obtained from reference TRBV2 and TRBJ2-3, is as follows: EPEVTQTPSHQVTQMGQEVILRCVPISNHLYFYWYRQILGQKVEFLVSFYNNEISEKSEIFDDQFSVERPDGSNFTLKIRSTKLEDSAMYFCASSEATRAQYFGPGTRLTVL.

This clonotype was counted ten times or more. The rearrangement uses TRBV7-9 and TRBJ1-2; D may be TRBD1 (5 bases). CDR3 size: 19 residues. V dropped 4 bases and J dropped 4 bases, with 28 bases sitting between them. In germline, CDR1 is SEHNR, CDR2 FQNEAQ (reference sequence). CDR3 region: CASSYISLRDPRSSYGYTF. The CDR3 DNA reads as TGTGCCAGCAGCTACATATCACTCCGGGACCCCCGGAGCAGCTATGGCTACACCTTC.

The CDR3 region has the DNA TGTGCCAGCAGCTTGACTAGCGGGAGCCAAGAGACCCAGTACTTC. It specifies CASSLTSGSQETQYF. The V gene is TRBV5-4, the J gene TRBJ2-5; 11 bases are shared with TRBD2. Per germline, CDR1 SGHNT and CDR2 YYREEE (reference sequence). The CDR3 runs 15 residues. With 1 base clipped from V and 1 base from J, the junction kept 0 bases outside the gene matches.

CDR3 amino acids: CASSRPRDTNSDTQYF. For the CDR3, the DNA is TGTGCCAGCAGCCGCCCCCGAGACACTAATTCTGATACGCAGTATTTT. V gene TRBV7-6 combines with J gene TRBJ2-3; D not certain. CDR1 and CDR2 from the germline V gene are SGHVS and FNYEAQ. V lost 5 bases and J 6 bases, leaving 21 bases between the germline ends. The CDR3 extends over 16 amino acids.

This chain joins TRBV12-3 or TRBV12-4 and TRBJ1-1; D is undetermined. The CDR3 is made up of 12 amino acids. V gave up 6 bases and J gave up 7 bases, with 12 bases separating them. The CDR3 loop is CASRARGDEAFF. Here the CDR3 DNA reads TGTGCCAGCAGGGCACGGGGTGATGAAGCTTTCTTT.

On this clonotype: Relative to the germline gene, one junction end is altered; a read error may explain this. The rearrangement joins TRBV6-5 to TRBJ2-7; 13 bases are a match to TRBD2. Germline CDR1 and CDR2: MNHEY and SVGAGI. The CDR3 covers 16 residues. CDR3 protein: CAGSPGTSGMIYEQYF. Here the CDR3 DNA reads TGTGCCGGCAGCCCTGGGACTAGCGGGATGATCTACGAGCAGTACTTC.

In the case of this clonotype: With a much larger clone just one base away, this may be a read error. The rearrangement links TRBV20-1 to TRBJ1-4; no firm D call. The CDR3 contains 12 residues. Germline V CDR1 and CDR2: DFQATT, SNEGSKA (reference sequence). CDR3 protein: CGARAINEKLFF. For the CDR3, the DNA is TGCGGTGCTAGAGCCATTAATGAAAAACTGTTTTTT.

There are a few counts of this clonotype. The chain combines TRBV6-6 with TRBJ1-4, with D perhaps matching TRBD1 (6 bases). The V and J ends lost 7 bases and 8 bases respectively, with 23 bases between them. The germline CDR1 and CDR2 sequences are MNHNY and SVGAGI (reference sequence). The CDR3 sequence is 16 residues long. In nucleotides, the CDR3 is TGTGCCAGCATGCTCGGGGGGCGTGGGGTTGGAGAAAAACTGTTTTTT. Its translation is CASMLGGRGVGEKLFF.

This clonotype was seen ten or more times. The chain is built from TRBV29-1 and TRBJ1-1; unclear D gene. The CDR3 extends over 11 amino acids. Germline loops: CDR1 SQVTM, CDR2 ANQGSEA. Deletions cut 4 bases from V and 7 bases from J, with 10 bases between. CDR3 DNA sequence: TGCAGCGTTGCCCCAGGAATTGAAGCTTTCTTT. This sequence encodes CSVAPGIEAFF.

About this clonotype itself: This may be a read error: a much more frequent sequence differs by one nucleotide. This chain links TRBV7-8 with TRBJ2-6; D is tentatively TRBD1 or TRBD2 (6 bases each). The CDR3 length is 20 residues. Germline V lookup: CDR1 SGHVS, CDR2 FQNEAQ. The CDR3 nucleotides are TGTACCAGCAGCTTGGGCCGTCGGAGGGGGGTTTTTCCTGGGGCCAACGTCCTGACTTTC. Translating gives CTSSLGRRRGVFPGANVLTF.

This clonotype was found many times. V and J are TRBV5-1 and TRBJ1-1, with D perhaps matching TRBD1 (5 bases). Looked up from germline, CDR1 is SGHRS and CDR2 is YFSETQ. The CDR3 totals 13 residues. Trimming shortened V by 4 bases and J by 4 bases, and 11 bases separated the two germline ends. The CDR3 loop is CASSVQGGTEAFF. The CDR3 DNA reads TGCGCCAGCAGCGTTCAGGGAGGCACTGAAGCTTTCTTT.

About this clonotype itself: Being one base from a much bigger clone, this may be a read error. The rearrangement uses TRBV2 and TRBJ1-1; 7 bases match TRBD1. Germline values: CDR1 SNHLY, CDR2 FYNNEI. CDR3 length: 14 amino acids. CDR3 sequence: CASSVGGQNSEAFF. In nucleotides, the CDR3 is TGTGCCAGCAGTGTAGGGGGACAGAACTCTGAAGCTTTCTTT.

The chain links TRBV12-3 or TRBV12-4 to TRBJ2-5; D is unresolved. V was pared by 7 bases and J by 0 bases, with 12 bases between. The CDR3 runs to 14 residues. The CDR3, as DNA: TGTGCCAGCACCTCAGGACCGTACCAAGAGACCCAGTACTTC. This codes for CASTSGPYQETQYF.

CDR3 sequence reads: CASSLRGLDTIYF. The DNA of the CDR3 is TGTGCCAGCAGCTTACGTGGTTTAGACACCATATATTTT. The genes are TRBV11-2 and TRBJ1-3; D unresolved. Germline V CDR1 and CDR2: SGHAT, FQNNGV. CDR3 length: 13 residues. With 2 bases removed from V and 8 bases from J, the gap between germline ends came to 10 bases.

This chain joins TRBV11-3 and TRBJ2-7; 14 bases are shared with TRBD2. The CDR3 is made up of 15 amino acids. With 5 bases clipped from V and 7 bases from J, the junction kept 7 bases outside the gene matches. CDR1 is SGHNT and CDR2 is YENEEA in the germline V gene. The chain's CDR3 is CASSQGTSGSNEQYF. For the CDR3, the DNA is TGTGCCAGCAGCCAAGGGACTAGCGGGAGCAATGAGCAGTACTTC. Together with reference TRBV11-3 and TRBJ2-7, the CDR3 gives the full variable domain: EAGVVQSPRYKIIEKKQPVAFWCNPISGHNTLYWYLQNLGQGPELLIRYENEEAVDDSQLPKDRFSAERLKGVDSTLKIQPAELGDSAVYLCASSQGTSGSNEQYFGPGTRLTVT.

This clonotype was seen ten or more times. The chain carries TRBV5-6 and TRBJ2-2, with a weak D call TRBD1 (7 bases). The CDR3 contains 14 residues. From germline, CDR1 is SGHDT and CDR2 YYEEEE. Trimming took off 7 bases at V and 0 bases at J, with 10 bases between the two ends. CDR3 amino acids: CASQGGANTGELFF. CDR3 nucleotides: TGTGCCAGCCAGGGGGGCGCGAACACCGGGGAGCTGTTTTTT. The full variable domain, with the rest looked up from reference TRBV5-6 and TRBJ2-2, is DAGVTQSPTHLIKTRGQQVTLRCSPKSGHDTVSWYQQALGQGPQFIFQYYEEEERQRGNFPDRFSGHQFPNYSSELNVNALLLGDSALYLCASQGGANTGELFFGEGSRLTVL.